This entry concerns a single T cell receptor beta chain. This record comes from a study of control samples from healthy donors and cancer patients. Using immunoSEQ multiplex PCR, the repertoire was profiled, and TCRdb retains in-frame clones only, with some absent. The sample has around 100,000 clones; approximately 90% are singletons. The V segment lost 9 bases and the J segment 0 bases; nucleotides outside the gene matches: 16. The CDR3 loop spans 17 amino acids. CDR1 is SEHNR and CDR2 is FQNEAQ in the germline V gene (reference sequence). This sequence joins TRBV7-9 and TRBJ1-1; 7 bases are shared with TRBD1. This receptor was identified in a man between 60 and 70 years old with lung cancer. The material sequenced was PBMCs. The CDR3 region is CARNKRTGSGMNTEAFF. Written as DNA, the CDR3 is TGTGCCAGGAACAAGAGGACAGGCTCGGGTATGAACACTGAAGCTTTCTTT. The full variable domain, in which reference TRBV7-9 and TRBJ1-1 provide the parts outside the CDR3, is DTGVSQNPRHKITKRGQNVTFRCDPISEHNRLYWYRQTLGQGPEFLTYFQNEAQLEKSRLLSDRFSAERPKGSFSTLEIQRTEQGDSAMYLCARNKRTGSGMNTEAFFGQGTRLTVV.